This is a list of T cell receptor beta chains from one sample in a study of beta chain features in type 1 diabetes. Here immunoSEQ multiplex PCR was the method, and the copy in TCRdb shows in-frame clones only, minus some. The data contain 200,000 to 250,000 clones, about a tenth of them singletons. The sample taken for sequencing was central memory CD4+ T cells from blood. The receptors shown here come from a man aged 18 to 29 in good health. The CDR3 runs from the conserved cysteine through the conserved F or W. Each record gives: V gene, D gene, J gene, clone size, CDR3 DNA, CDR3 protein. A D gene is named only where the DNA matches it firmly. A row's size may be missing; if present it is once, few, many or a size class.

v_call: TRBV7-2
d_call: .
j_call: TRBJ2-1
clone_size: .
cdr3_nt: TGTGCCAGCAGCTTAAGACAGGCGACAACCTACAATGAGCAGTTCTTC
cdr3_aa: CASSLRQATTYNEQFF

v_call: TRBV19
d_call: .
j_call: TRBJ2-7
clone_size: .
cdr3_nt: TGTGCCAGTAGTATAGGCCGGACAGACTATGACGAGCAGTACTTC
cdr3_aa: CASSIGRTDYDEQYF

v_call: TRBV10-3
d_call: .
j_call: TRBJ2-2
clone_size: .
cdr3_nt: TGTGCCATCAGTGGACGCAGGGATTCCGGGGAGCTGTTTTTT
cdr3_aa: CAISGRRDSGELFF

v_call: TRBV28
d_call: TRBD2
j_call: TRBJ2-7
clone_size: .
cdr3_nt: TGTGCCAGCAGGAGCGGGAGCCACTACGAGCAGTACTTC
cdr3_aa: CASRSGSHYEQYF

v_call: TRBV4-3
d_call: TRBD1
j_call: TRBJ1-2
clone_size: few
cdr3_nt: TGCGCCAGCAGCCAAGCCAGGGGGTCGACAGGTAACGATGGCTACACCTTC
cdr3_aa: CASSQARGSTGNDGYTF

v_call: TRBV28
d_call: .
j_call: TRBJ2-7
clone_size: .
cdr3_nt: TGTGCCAGCAGTTTGTTAGGGGCCTACGAGCAGTACTTC
cdr3_aa: CASSLLGAYEQYF

v_call: TRBV9
d_call: TRBD2
j_call: TRBJ2-5
clone_size: .
cdr3_nt: TGTGCCAGCAGCGTAGGGCCACGGACTAGCCAGGGGGAGACCCAGTACTTC
cdr3_aa: CASSVGPRTSQGETQYF

v_call: TRBV7-8
d_call: .
j_call: TRBJ1-5
clone_size: few
cdr3_nt: TGTGCCAGCAGCTTATTCCGACAGCCCCAGCATTTT
cdr3_aa: CASSLFRQPQHF

v_call: TRBV30
d_call: .
j_call: TRBJ2-1
clone_size: few
cdr3_nt: TGTGCCTGGAGCCTACGGGCTGAGCAGTTCTTC
cdr3_aa: CAWSLRAEQFF

v_call: TRBV15
d_call: .
j_call: TRBJ2-3
clone_size: few
cdr3_nt: TGTGCCACCAGCAAAGGGAGTAGCACAGATACGCAGTATTTT
cdr3_aa: CATSKGSSTDTQYF

v_call: TRBV7-2
d_call: .
j_call: TRBJ2-5
clone_size: .
cdr3_nt: TGTGCCAGCAGCTCTGGAAGCTCCAGAGAGACCCAGTACTTC
cdr3_aa: CASSSGSSRETQYF

v_call: TRBV7-2
d_call: .
j_call: TRBJ1-5
clone_size: .
cdr3_nt: TGTGCCAGCAGCTTTAGGGGAGGGAGCAATCAGCCCCAGCATTTT
cdr3_aa: CASSFRGGSNQPQHF

v_call: TRBV28
d_call: .
j_call: TRBJ1-1
clone_size: few
cdr3_nt: TGTGCCAGCAAAAGTGCGGGGGTAGACACTGAAGCTTTCTTT
cdr3_aa: CASKSAGVDTEAFF

v_call: TRBV7-2
d_call: TRBD2
j_call: TRBJ2-3
clone_size: many
cdr3_nt: TGTGCCAGCAGCCCAGAAGCTAGCGGGTGGGATACGCAGTATTTT
cdr3_aa: CASSPEASGWDTQYF

v_call: TRBV5-6
d_call: TRBD2
j_call: TRBJ2-1
clone_size: few
cdr3_nt: TGTGCCAGCAGCTACCCCAACCCGGGACTACTCTCCTACAATGAGCAGTTCTTC
cdr3_aa: CASSYPNPGLLSYNEQFF

v_call: TRBV23-1
d_call: .
j_call: TRBJ1-2
clone_size: few
cdr3_nt: TGCGCCAGCAGTCAGGCCCCTAACTATGGCTACACCTTC
cdr3_aa: CASSQAPNYGYTF

v_call: TRBV2
d_call: .
j_call: TRBJ2-3
clone_size: many
cdr3_nt: TGTGCCAGCAGTGAAGTGACTCCGGGGGATACGCAGTATTTT
cdr3_aa: CASSEVTPGDTQYF

v_call: TRBV10-3
d_call: .
j_call: TRBJ1-1
clone_size: .
cdr3_nt: TGTGCCATCACCCGAGCAGGTCTAAACACTGAAGCTTTCTTT
cdr3_aa: CAITRAGLNTEAFF

v_call: TRBV7-7
d_call: .
j_call: TRBJ2-1
clone_size: many
cdr3_nt: TGTGCTAGCAGCCATGGGACCGTCCCCCCCAATGAGCAGTTCTTC
cdr3_aa: CASSHGTVPPNEQFF

v_call: TRBV5-1
d_call: .
j_call: TRBJ2-3
clone_size: .
cdr3_nt: TGCGCCAGCAGCATGGGATTCGACCGCACAGATACGCAGTATTTT
cdr3_aa: CASSMGFDRTDTQYF

v_call: TRBV30
d_call: .
j_call: TRBJ2-7
clone_size: .
cdr3_nt: TGTGCCTGGGCAGGGGTTCGCGAGCAGTACTTC
cdr3_aa: CAWAGVREQYF

v_call: TRBV7-3
d_call: TRBD1
j_call: TRBJ2-3
clone_size: .
cdr3_nt: TGTGCCAGCAGCTTAAAGTCTCGGGACAGGGTCACAGATACGCAGTATTTT
cdr3_aa: CASSLKSRDRVTDTQYF

v_call: TRBV9
d_call: TRBD2
j_call: TRBJ2-2
clone_size: .
cdr3_nt: TGTGCCAGCAGCGTAGCGGGGACTAGCGGTAGTGAATTCGGGGAGCTGTTTTTT
cdr3_aa: CASSVAGTSGSEFGELFF

v_call: TRBV30
d_call: .
j_call: TRBJ1-5
clone_size: few
cdr3_nt: TGTGCCTGGAGTATCGGCTATAGCAATCAGCCCCAGCATTTT
cdr3_aa: CAWSIGYSNQPQHF

v_call: TRBV19
d_call: TRBD1
j_call: TRBJ1-1
clone_size: few
cdr3_nt: TGTGCCAGTAGTATACTACGGACAGGGGAAGCTTTCTTT
cdr3_aa: CASSILRTGEAFF

v_call: TRBV27
d_call: .
j_call: TRBJ1-5
clone_size: few
cdr3_nt: TGTGCCAGCAGTAGCGAAAGGGGTCAGCCCCAGCATTTT
cdr3_aa: CASSSERGQPQHF

v_call: TRBV6-5
d_call: .
j_call: TRBJ2-1
clone_size: .
cdr3_nt: TGTGCCAGCAGGATCTTCTCCTACAATGAGCAGTTCTTC
cdr3_aa: CASRIFSYNEQFF

v_call: TRBV7-2
d_call: .
j_call: TRBJ2-5
clone_size: .
cdr3_nt: TGTGCCAGCAGCTTACGACAAGAGACCCAGTACTTC
cdr3_aa: CASSLRQETQYF

v_call: TRBV30
d_call: TRBD2
j_call: TRBJ2-1
clone_size: few
cdr3_nt: TGTGCCTGGGGACGGACTAGCGGGAGTCGGAATGAGCAGTTCTTC
cdr3_aa: CAWGRTSGSRNEQFF

v_call: TRBV29-1
d_call: .
j_call: TRBJ2-1
clone_size: .
cdr3_nt: TGCAGCGTTACCGTCTCCTACAATGAGCAGTTCTTC
cdr3_aa: CSVTVSYNEQFF

v_call: TRBV6-5
d_call: TRBD2
j_call: TRBJ2-1
clone_size: .
cdr3_nt: TGTGCCAGCAGGATCAGCGGGAGACTTGAGCAGTTCTTC
cdr3_aa: CASRISGRLEQFF

v_call: TRBV30
d_call: TRBD1
j_call: TRBJ1-1
clone_size: few
cdr3_nt: TGTTCCTGGAGTGTACTTCAAGGGGGCGACGCTTTCTTT
cdr3_aa: CSWSVLQGGDAFF

v_call: TRBV5-6
d_call: .
j_call: TRBJ2-7
clone_size: many
cdr3_nt: TGTGCCAGCAGCTTGGGCGGTCCCGAGCAGTACTTC
cdr3_aa: CASSLGGPEQYF

v_call: TRBV29-1
d_call: .
j_call: TRBJ2-7
clone_size: few
cdr3_nt: TGCAGCGTTCTGGACCCGTCCTACGAGCAGTACTTC
cdr3_aa: CSVLDPSYEQYF

v_call: TRBV10-3
d_call: .
j_call: TRBJ1-5
clone_size: many
cdr3_nt: TGTGCCATCAGTGAGGGACACAATCAGCCCCAGCATTTT
cdr3_aa: CAISEGHNQPQHF

v_call: TRBV11-3
d_call: .
j_call: TRBJ2-3
clone_size: many
cdr3_nt: TGTGCCAGCAGCTTAGCTTTCACAGATACGCAGTATTTT
cdr3_aa: CASSLAFTDTQYF

v_call: TRBV9
d_call: TRBD1
j_call: TRBJ1-2
clone_size: many
cdr3_nt: TGTGCCAGCAGCGCCCGGACAGGGTCCTTCGGCTACACCTTC
cdr3_aa: CASSARTGSFGYTF

v_call: TRBV4-2
d_call: .
j_call: TRBJ1-1
clone_size: .
cdr3_nt: TGTGCCAGCAGCCAAGATGGGGCTGCAGGGAACACTGAAGCTTTCTTT
cdr3_aa: CASSQDGAAGNTEAFF

v_call: TRBV18
d_call: .
j_call: TRBJ2-7
clone_size: .
cdr3_nt: TGTGCCAGCTCACCACCGGGGAGTTTCTACGAGCAGTACTTC
cdr3_aa: CASSPPGSFYEQYF

v_call: TRBV23-1
d_call: .
j_call: TRBJ2-7
clone_size: many
cdr3_nt: TGCGCCAGCAGTCAATCAGGTCCGCAGCGCTACGAGCAGTACTTC
cdr3_aa: CASSQSGPQRYEQYF

v_call: TRBV7-3
d_call: .
j_call: TRBJ2-7
clone_size: .
cdr3_nt: TGTGCCAGCAGCCGACTGGGCGGGGCTATGGACGAGCAGTACTTC
cdr3_aa: CASSRLGGAMDEQYF

v_call: TRBV10-3
d_call: .
j_call: TRBJ1-4
clone_size: few
cdr3_nt: TGTGCCATCAGTGAGTCGAGGCAGAATGAAAAACTGTTTTTT
cdr3_aa: CAISESRQNEKLFF

v_call: TRBV5-4
d_call: .
j_call: TRBJ2-6
clone_size: few
cdr3_nt: TGTGCCAGCAGCTTCTTCACCCGCTCTGGGGCCAACGTCCTGACTTTC
cdr3_aa: CASSFFTRSGANVLTF

v_call: TRBV4-1
d_call: .
j_call: TRBJ1-4
clone_size: .
cdr3_nt: TGCGCCAGCAGCAACAGCTTCGGGACGTCCGCAACTAATGAAAAACTGTTTTTT
cdr3_aa: CASSNSFGTSATNEKLFF

v_call: TRBV29-1
d_call: TRBD2
j_call: TRBJ2-5
clone_size: few
cdr3_nt: TGCAGCGTAGCGGGACTCCAAGAGACCCAGTACTTC
cdr3_aa: CSVAGLQETQYF

v_call: TRBV2
d_call: .
j_call: TRBJ2-1
clone_size: .
cdr3_nt: TGTGCCAGCAAACGTCAGAGCTCCTACAATGAGCAGTTCTTC
cdr3_aa: CASKRQSSYNEQFF

v_call: TRBV30
d_call: .
j_call: TRBJ1-5
clone_size: few
cdr3_nt: TGTGCCTGGACCTTACAGGGCAATCAGCCCCAGCATTTT
cdr3_aa: CAWTLQGNQPQHF

v_call: TRBV28
d_call: .
j_call: TRBJ2-4
clone_size: many
cdr3_nt: TGTGCCAGCAGTTCCTCACTAGAAGGCGGCGTCATTCAGTACTTC
cdr3_aa: CASSSSLEGGVIQYF

v_call: TRBV5-1
d_call: .
j_call: TRBJ1-5
clone_size: few
cdr3_nt: TGCGCCAGCAGCTTGGATGGAGCAGGGGATCAGCCCCAGCATTTT
cdr3_aa: CASSLDGAGDQPQHF

v_call: TRBV7-2
d_call: .
j_call: TRBJ2-5
clone_size: few
cdr3_nt: TGTGCCAGCAGCTTAATACAGGGCAATCAAGAGACCCAGTACTTC
cdr3_aa: CASSLIQGNQETQYF

v_call: TRBV25-1
d_call: .
j_call: TRBJ1-1
clone_size: many
cdr3_nt: TGTGCCAGCCAGGGCCCTTACACTGAAGCTTTCTTT
cdr3_aa: CASQGPYTEAFF

v_call: TRBV4-1
d_call: .
j_call: TRBJ1-5
clone_size: many
cdr3_nt: TGCGCCAGCAGCCAAGATCTTAGGGGAAGTCAGCCCCAGCATTTT
cdr3_aa: CASSQDLRGSQPQHF

v_call: TRBV9
d_call: .
j_call: TRBJ2-5
clone_size: .
cdr3_nt: TGTGCCAGCAGCGTAGGAGGGGTAGGGGAGACCCAGTACTTC
cdr3_aa: CASSVGGVGETQYF